What follows are 12 T cell receptor beta chains derived from one specimen sequenced in a study of blood T cell repertoires in COVID-19. The protocol was immunoSEQ multiplex PCR, while the TCRdb copy is restricted to in-frame clones and leaves out a portion. The data contain 250,000 to 300,000 clones, 89% of them seen just once; the ten biggest clones take up 0.94%. The material sequenced was peripheral blood. The origin of the receptors is a woman between 40 and 55 years old who had recovered from COVID-19.

In this sample, this clone turned up once. This sequence joins TRBV27 and TRBJ1-4; unclear D gene. The CDR3 is 13 amino acids. Germline CDR1 reads MNHEY; CDR2 reads SMNVEV (reference sequence). The V and J ends lost 6 bases and 5 bases respectively, with 10 bases between them. This CDR3 is CASSPVFNEKLFF. As DNA, the CDR3 is TGTGCCAGCAGCCCCGTTTTCAATGAAAAACTGTTTTTT.

The chain joins TRBV18 to TRBJ2-6; weak D call: TRBD1 (5 bases). CDR1 is KGHSH and CDR2 is LQKENI in the germline V gene. V was cut by 2 bases and J by 2 bases, with 7 bases left in between. The CDR3 contains 15 residues. CDR3 region: CASSPTGAGANVLTF. CDR3 sequence (DNA): TGTGCCAGCTCACCAACAGGAGCTGGGGCCAACGTCCTGACTTTC.

The chain has TRBV30 and TRBJ2-5, with D uncertain. CDR3 size: 14 residues. CDR1 is GTSNPN, CDR2 SVGIG, per germline (reference sequence). Trimming took 2 bases from V and 5 from J, leaving 15 bases between them. Here the CDR3 reads CAWSLPQITETQYF. The DNA of the CDR3 is TGTGCCTGGAGTCTCCCACAGATCACGGAGACCCAGTACTTC.

The J gene is TRBJ1-5, the V gene TRBV27; weak D call: TRBD1 (5 bases). The length of the CDR3 is 16 residues. Trimming left V 2 bases short and J 2 bases short, with 13 bases between. The germline V gene encodes CDR1 MNHEY and CDR2 SMNVEV (reference sequence). The DNA of the CDR3 is TGTGCCAGCAGTTTACTGCCCCAGGGCGGCAATCAGCCCCAGCATTTT. Translating gives CASSLLPQGGNQPQHF.

CDR3 in amino acids: CASSQRGRGKAFF. CDR3 coding DNA: TGTGCCAGCAGCCAGAGAGGGAGAGGGAAAGCTTTCTTT. This chain links TRBV3-1 (or the pseudogene TRBV3-2) with TRBJ1-1; D remains unclear. Trimming took 3 bases from V and 9 from J, leaving 14 bases between them. Germline CDR1 LGHDT, CDR2 YNNKEL (reference sequence). The CDR3 consists of 13 residues.

The count of this clone is one. V and J are TRBV5-4 and TRBJ2-5; TRBD2 agrees at 14 bases. Trimming removed 3 bases from V and 5 bases from J; junction bases left unmatched: 6. CDR3 length: 16 amino acids. The V gene's germline CDR1 is SGHNT and CDR2 YYREEE (reference sequence). CDR3 in amino acids: CASSYPGLAGEETQYF. The CDR3 nucleotides are TGTGCCAGCAGCTACCCGGGACTAGCGGGAGAGGAGACCCAGTACTTC.

A remark on this clone: Distinct nucleotide sequences in the sample also encode this CDR3. The chain combines TRBV5-1 with TRBJ1-5, with D possibly being TRBD1 (6 bases). The CDR3 loop spans 13 amino acids. V gave up 0 bases and J gave up 5 bases, with 6 bases separating them. Germline values: CDR1 SGHRS, CDR2 YFSETQ. CDR3 loop: CASSLGTDQPQHF. The CDR3 DNA reads as TGCGCCAGCAGCTTGGGGACAGATCAGCCCCAGCATTTT.

This clone was counted a few times. The rearrangement uses TRBV5-1 and TRBJ1-1; maybe TRBD1 (5 bases). This CDR3 is built from 14 residues. V was cut by 0 bases and J by 2 bases, with 8 bases left in between. CDR1 is SGHRS, CDR2 YFSETQ, per germline. CDR3 region: CASSLETDNTEAFF. The CDR3 DNA reads TGCGCCAGCAGCTTGGAGACAGACAACACTGAAGCTTTCTTT. The full variable domain, its missing parts supplied by reference TRBV5-1 and TRBJ1-1, is KAGVTQTPRYLIKTRGQQVTLSCSPISGHRSVSWYQQTPGQGLQFLFEYFSETQRNKGNFPGRFSGRQFSNSRSEMNVSTLELGDSALYLCASSLETDNTEAFFGQGTRLTVV.

The chain combines TRBV28 with TRBJ1-1, with TRBD1 as a possible D gene (5 bases). Germline V gene lookup returns CDR1 MDHEN and CDR2 SYDVKM. The CDR3 is 13 residues long. V was trimmed by 2 bases and J by 10 bases, leaving 14 bases between them. The DNA of the CDR3 is TGTGCCAGCAGTTTACCCCGACAGACCGGAGCTTTCTTT. Amino acids: CASSLPRQTGAFF.

The chain combines TRBV5-5 with TRBJ2-5; 10 positions match TRBD2. Germline assignment: CDR1 SGHKS and CDR2 YYEKEE (reference sequence). J was trimmed by 5 bases and V by 0 bases; bases with no gene match: 7. The CDR3 loop spans 16 amino acids. CDR3 coding DNA: TGTGCCAGCAGCTTGGCGGCTAGCGGGAGTACGGAGACCCAGTACTTC. It codes for CASSLAASGSTETQYF. Full variable domain (remainder filled in from reference TRBV5-5 and TRBJ2-5): DAGVTQSPTHLIKTRGQQVTLRCSPISGHKSVSWYQQVLGQGPQFIFQYYEKEERGRGNFPDRFSARQFPNYSSELNVNALLLGDSALYLCASSLAASGSTETQYFGPGTRLLVL.

This chain links TRBV10-3 with TRBJ1-2, with TRBD1 identical over 7 bases. The trim removed 6 bases at V and 2 bases at J, leaving 6 bases unmatched. Germline V gene sequence: CDR1 ENHRY, CDR2 SYGVKD. This CDR3 comprises 14 residues. The CDR3 DNA follows: TGTGCCATCAGCAGAGACAGGGAAAACTATGGCTACACCTTC. This sequence encodes CAISRDRENYGYTF.

The chain couples TRBV12-3 or TRBV12-4 to TRBJ2-2, with D tentatively TRBD1 (6 bases). This CDR3 is 13 amino acids long. The germline V and J ends were trimmed by 6 bases and 8 bases, with 13 bases remaining between them. The CDR3 coding sequence is TGTGCCAGCAGAGACCCAAGGGGGGGGGAGCTGTTTTTT. Translating it yields CASRDPRGGELFF.